The next 16 T cell receptor beta chains were all read from a single sample in a study of shared clonotypes between healthy human individuals. Produced via immunoSEQ multiplex PCR; TCRdb's table is partial and in-frame only. This sample has roughly 200,000 clones; around 63% occur once, and the top ten carry 10%. Sequencing input: memory CD4+ T cells sorted from blood. Stated subset: CD45RA-negative fraction. The receptor set was obtained from a man aged 30 to 39 in good health.

This chain joins TRBV28 and TRBJ2-2; 9 bases are a match to TRBD1. The trim removed 4 bases at V and 4 bases at J, leaving 13 bases unmatched. The germline CDR1 and CDR2 sequences are MDHEN and SYDVKM. The CDR3 runs to 18 residues. The DNA of the CDR3 is TGTGCCAGCAGTTCGCCAACCGGGACAGGGAGGGTCACCGGGGAGCTGTTTTTT. It translates to CASSSPTGTGRVTGELFF.

J is TRBJ2-7 and V is TRBV7-2; 9 positions match TRBD2. This CDR3 has 15 amino acids. J gave up 2 bases and V 1 base, and 3 bases lay outside the gene matches. Germline assignment: CDR1 SGHTA and CDR2 FQGNSA. Written as DNA, the CDR3 is TGTGCCAGCAGCTTAGGGGCTAGCGGGACCTACGAGCAGTACTTC. Amino acid sequence: CASSLGASGTYEQYF.

This chain joins TRBV6-1 and TRBJ1-5, with 8 bases matching TRBD1. Germline-derived CDR1 and CDR2 are MNHNS and SASEGT. With V trimmed by 8 bases and J by 5 bases, 11 bases remained unmatched. The CDR3 totals 15 residues. CDR3: CASQDVTGVYQPQHF. The CDR3 DNA follows: TGTGCCAGCCAAGACGTGACAGGGGTCTATCAGCCCCAGCATTTT.

The chain has TRBV10-2 and TRBJ1-5; D is unresolved. Per the germline V gene, CDR1 is WSHSY and CDR2 is SAAADI. V was pared by 0 bases and J by 6 bases, with 3 bases between. The CDR3 is 12 amino acids. The CDR3, as DNA: TGCGCCAGCAGTGAGTCGAGTCAGCCCCAGCATTTT. Residues: CASSESSQPQHF.

The chain joins TRBV2 to TRBJ2-5; no definite D call. Per the germline V gene, CDR1 is SNHLY and CDR2 is FYNNEI. This CDR3 comprises 13 residues. Trimming left V 4 bases short and J 3 bases short, with 9 bases between. In nucleotides, the CDR3 is TGTGCCAGCAGTGCTCAGACAAAAGAGACCCAGTACTTC. This gives the protein CASSAQTKETQYF.

This sequence joins TRBV2 and TRBJ1-2, with D tentatively TRBD1 (5 bases). Trimming removed 4 bases from V and 2 bases from J, with 11 bases in between. This CDR3 is 14 amino acids long. Germline CDR1 reads SNHLY; CDR2 reads FYNNEI. The chain's CDR3 is CASSGLGGNYGYTF. The CDR3 bases are TGTGCCAGCAGTGGATTGGGGGGAAACTATGGCTACACCTTC.

The gene calls are TRBV6-6 and TRBJ2-3, with 9 positions matching TRBD2. The germline V gene encodes CDR1 MNHNY and CDR2 SVGAGI (reference sequence). There are 13 residues in the CDR3. V trimming: 8 bases; J trimming: 5 bases; junction bases outside the gene matches: 5. This CDR3 reads CASGGRVIDTQYF. The CDR3 coding sequence is TGTGCCAGCGGCGGGAGGGTGATAGATACGCAGTATTTT.

The chain recombines TRBV7-9 with TRBJ1-5; D is uncertain. The germline V and J ends were trimmed by 4 bases and 6 bases, with 7 bases remaining between them. The germline V gene encodes CDR1 SEHNR and CDR2 FQNEAQ (reference sequence). The CDR3 extends over 12 amino acids. This chain's CDR3 is CASSSLRQPQHF. The CDR3 region has the DNA TGTGCCAGCAGCTCGCTACGTCAGCCCCAGCATTTT.

In its sample, this clone was seen a few times. The V and J genes are TRBV7-2 and TRBJ2-5; the D gene is possibly TRBD2 (5 bases). The germline V gene has CDR1 SGHTA and CDR2 FQGNSA. The CDR3 contains 16 residues. V was cut by 3 bases and J by 5 bases, with 19 bases left in between. The CDR3 sequence is CASSFVGSSKWETQYF. CDR3 DNA: TGTGCCAGCAGCTTCGTGGGGAGCAGCAAATGGGAGACCCAGTACTTC.

A single count supports this clone. DNA for the CDR3: TGTGCCAGTAGTCCGACATCGCCCAATCAGCCCCAGCATTTT. Translation: CASSPTSPNQPQHF. The V call is TRBV19, the J call TRBJ1-5, with unresolved D. The CDR3 contains 14 residues. Germline V CDR1 and CDR2: LNHDA, SQIVND (reference sequence). Between the trimmed V and J ends, which lost 5 bases and 3 bases, there was a span of 11 bases. Looking up the rest from reference TRBV19 and TRBJ1-5 gives the full variable domain: DGGITQSPKYLFRKEGQNVTLSCEQNLNHDAMYWYRQDPGQGLRLIYYSQIVNDFQKGDIAEGYSVSREKKESFPLTVTSAQKNPTAFYLCASSPTSPNQPQHFGDGTRLSIL.

This clone has more than one count but fewer than ten. The V call is TRBV4-3, the J call TRBJ1-2; D remains unclear. Germline V CDR1 and CDR2: LGHNA, YSLEER. V gave up 0 bases and J gave up 4 bases, with 15 bases separating them. CDR3 size: 16 residues. Here the CDR3 DNA reads TGCGCCAGCAGCCAAGATAGGGTCAATAGTCGCTATGGCTACACCTTC. Its translation is CASSQDRVNSRYGYTF.

J is TRBJ2-2 and V is TRBV2; 7 positions agree with TRBD2. Germline V gene lookup returns CDR1 SNHLY and CDR2 FYNNEI. V shed 7 bases, J shed 3 bases, and the junction held 17 bases outside the gene matches. This CDR3 is 18 amino acids long. The CDR3 here is CASTNNPLAAIDTGELFF. DNA of the CDR3: TGTGCCAGCACCAATAACCCCCTAGCGGCCATAGACACCGGGGAGCTGTTTTTT.

The chain links TRBV28 to TRBJ2-1, with TRBD2 identical over 11 bases. The CDR3 extends over 16 amino acids. V lost 2 bases to trimming and J lost 6 bases; unmatched junction nucleotides: 6. Germline assignment: CDR1 MDHEN and CDR2 SYDVKM. CDR3 sequence reads: CASSLVAGGPFNEQFF. The CDR3 DNA reads TGTGCCAGCAGTTTAGTAGCGGGAGGGCCGTTCAATGAGCAGTTCTTC.

This clone was seen a single time. The V call is TRBV5-1, the J call TRBJ2-3; D is uncertain. The CDR3 contains 15 residues. CDR1 is SGHRS, CDR2 YFSETQ, per germline. Trimming shortened V by 1 base and J by 0 bases, and 9 bases separated the two germline ends. The DNA for the CDR3 is TGCGCCAGCAGCTTGTACGACGCTAGCACAGATACGCAGTATTTT. Its protein is CASSLYDASTDTQYF.

This chain connects TRBV6-4 to TRBJ1-5, with D possibly matching TRBD1 (5 bases). Germline CDR1 and CDR2: MRHNA and SNTAGT. Deletions cut 0 bases from V and 1 base from J, with 13 bases between. The CDR3 length is 17 residues. The CDR3 nucleotides are TGTGCCAGCAGTGACTCGAGAGGAGGGACGAGCAATCAGCCCCAGCATTTT. This sequence encodes CASSDSRGGTSNQPQHF.

J is TRBJ2-1 and V is TRBV11-2; 11 bases agree with TRBD2. The germline CDR1 and CDR2 sequences are SGHAT and FQNNGV. After removal of 4 bases from V and 2 bases from J, the junction contained 10 bases not matched to a gene. The CDR3 is 18 amino acids. The CDR3 is CASSSQTSGRGPYNEQFF. Here the CDR3 DNA reads TGTGCCAGCAGCTCGCAAACTAGCGGGAGAGGCCCCTACAATGAGCAGTTCTTC.